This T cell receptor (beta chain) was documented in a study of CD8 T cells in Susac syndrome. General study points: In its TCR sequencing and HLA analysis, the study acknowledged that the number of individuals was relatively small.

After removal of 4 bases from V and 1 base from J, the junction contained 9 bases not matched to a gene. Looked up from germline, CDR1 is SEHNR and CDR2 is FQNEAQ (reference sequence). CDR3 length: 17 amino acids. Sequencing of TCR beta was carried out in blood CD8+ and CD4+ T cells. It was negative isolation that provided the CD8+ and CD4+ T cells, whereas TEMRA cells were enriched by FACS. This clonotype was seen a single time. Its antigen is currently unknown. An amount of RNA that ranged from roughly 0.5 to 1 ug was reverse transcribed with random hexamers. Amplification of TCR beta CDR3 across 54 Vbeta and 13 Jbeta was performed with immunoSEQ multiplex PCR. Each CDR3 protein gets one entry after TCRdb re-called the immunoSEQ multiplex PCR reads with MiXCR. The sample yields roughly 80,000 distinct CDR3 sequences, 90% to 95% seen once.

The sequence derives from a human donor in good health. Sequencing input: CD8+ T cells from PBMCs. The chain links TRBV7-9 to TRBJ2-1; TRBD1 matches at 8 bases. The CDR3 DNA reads TGTGCCAGCAGCTCCATAGGTCAGGGGGCATCCTACAATGAGCAGTTCTTC. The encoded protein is CASSSIGQGASYNEQFF.